One and the same sample provided the 13 T cell receptor beta chains below, sequenced in a study of early T cells in non-severe SARS-CoV-2 infection. MiXCR was run by TCRdb on the 5' RACE reads, yielding one entry per CDR3 protein. The table has more than 80,000 distinct CDR3 sequences, roughly 13% seen once. Sequenced: whole blood. Receptors were obtained from an adult who was a healthcare worker with PCR-confirmed SARS-CoV-2 infection or an uninfected control (not recorded which).

This clonotype is labeled medium-sized. The junction differs from germline at one of its ends, possibly a read error. The CDR3 spells CASTLIGGGNNEQFF. The CDR3 region has the DNA TGCGCCAGCACCTTGATCGGGGGAGGAAACAATGAGCAGTTCTTC. This chain links TRBV5-1 with TRBJ2-1, with a tentative D call TRBD2 (6 bases). Germline CDR1 is SGHRS and CDR2 is YFSETQ. The CDR3 has 15 amino acids.

This clonotype was detected many times. The chain links TRBV7-2 to TRBJ1-2, with unresolved D. The CDR3 length is 14 residues. Germline CDR1 SGHTA, CDR2 FQGNSA. The V gene lost 2 bases and the J gene lost 0 bases, with 7 bases spanning the gap. The chain's CDR3 is CASSLRSANYGYTF. The CDR3 DNA is TGTGCCAGCAGCTTACGATCTGCTAACTATGGCTACACCTTC.

This clonotype was detected a few times. This chain's CDR3 is CASSQRQGIGQETQYF. In DNA, the CDR3 is TGTGCCAGCAGCCAAAGACAGGGGATCGGGCAAGAGACCCAGTACTTC. The chain joins TRBV7-8 to TRBJ2-5; 8 bases are shared with TRBD1. V dropped 5 bases and J dropped 2; count of bases not matched to a gene: 10. CDR3 length: 16 amino acids. Germline V gives CDR1 SGHVS, CDR2 FQNEAQ.

Written as DNA, the CDR3 is TGCAGCGTTGCGGAGTCCAGGGGGGCCTACGAGCAGTACTTC. Translated, it gives CSVAESRGAYEQYF. The chain is built from TRBV29-1 and TRBJ2-7, with D possibly TRBD1 on 7 matching bases. Deletions cut 4 bases from V and 2 bases from J, with 15 bases between. CDR1 is SQVTM and CDR2 is ANQGSEA in the germline V gene. This CDR3 comprises 14 residues.

This clonotype showed up many times. The V call is TRBV9, the J call TRBJ1-2, with TRBD1 matching 7 bases. CDR3 length equals 15 residues. Trimming cost V 0 bases and J 4 bases; bases outside gene matches: 6. In germline, CDR1 is SGDLS, CDR2 YYNGEE. The CDR3 is CASSVGLGQSYGYTF. CDR3 sequence (DNA): TGTGCCAGCAGCGTAGGCCTGGGACAGTCCTATGGCTACACCTTC.

This clonotype occurred many times. The chain joins TRBV5-1 to TRBJ2-4, with D tentatively TRBD1 (6 bases). Trimming took off 3 bases at V and 8 bases at J, with 18 bases between the two ends. Germline CDR1 SGHRS, CDR2 YFSETQ. This CDR3 comprises 15 residues. The CDR3 bases are TGCGCCAGCAGCTCGACGCCCGGGACACCGGACATTCAGTACTTC. Translating gives CASSSTPGTPDIQYF. Full variable domain (remainder filled in from reference TRBV5-1 and TRBJ2-4): KAGVTQTPRYLIKTRGQQVTLSCSPISGHRSVSWYQQTPGQGLQFLFEYFSETQRNKGNFPGRFSGRQFSNSRSEMNVSTLELGDSALYLCASSSTPGTPDIQYFGAGTRLSVL.

This clonotype was found many times. The V gene is TRBV15, the J gene TRBJ1-4, with 11 bases lining up with TRBD1. V was pared by 2 bases and J by 6 bases, with 8 bases of the junction left unmatched. Per germline, CDR1 LNHNV and CDR2 YYDKDF (reference sequence). The length of the CDR3 is 17 residues. In DNA form, the CDR3 reads TGTGCCACCAGCAGAACTCGGACAGGGGGCGGGGATGAAAAACTGTTTTTT. It codes for CATSRTRTGGGDEKLFF.

The chain couples TRBV7-2 to TRBJ2-7; no firm D call. The CDR3 totals 15 residues. CDR1 is SGHTA and CDR2 is FQGNSA in the germline V gene. Between the trimmed V and J ends, which lost 1 base and 2 bases, there was a span of 12 bases. The CDR3: CASSLEVGWAYEQYF. As DNA, the CDR3 is TGTGCCAGCAGCTTAGAAGTGGGATGGGCCTACGAGCAGTACTTC.

The sample holds many counts of this clonotype. CDR3 coding DNA: TGTGCCAGCAGCGCCACTAGCGCCGGGGAGCTGTTTTTT. Encoded protein: CASSATSAGELFF. The V call is TRBV9, the J call TRBJ2-2; 7 positions agree with TRBD2. Trimming took 3 bases from V and 6 from J; bases not matched to a gene: 2. The CDR3 consists of 13 residues. CDR1 and CDR2 (germline): SGDLS, YYNGEE.

This clonotype was observed a few times. The chain has TRBV7-6 and TRBJ2-7; possibly TRBD1 for D (5 bases). There are 13 residues in the CDR3. CDR1 is SGHVS and CDR2 is FNYEAQ in the germline V gene. The V gene lost 3 bases and the J gene lost 6 bases, with 12 bases spanning the gap. DNA for the CDR3: TGTGCCAGCAGCTTCCTTTGGGGCGGCGAGCAGTACTTC. Amino acid sequence: CASSFLWGGEQYF. Filled out from reference TRBV7-6 and TRBJ2-7, the complete variable domain reads GAGVSQSPRYKVTKRGQDVALRCDPISGHVSLYWYRQALGQGPEFLTYFNYEAQQDKSGLPNDRFSAERPEGSISTLTIQRTEQRDSAMYRCASSFLWGGEQYFGPGTRLTVT.

This rearrangement joins TRBV2 to TRBJ2-3; 8 bases align to TRBD1. The CDR3 length is 16 residues. Germline trimming cut 4 bases from V and 6 bases from J; bases unmatched to any gene: 12. Germline CDR1 and CDR2: SNHLY and FYNNEI. The CDR3 nucleotides read TGTGCCAGCAGTGTTAGCGACAGGGGCCGGAGGGATACGCAGTATTTT. Protein product: CASSVSDRGRRDTQYF.

This clonotype was found a few times. The V call is TRBV11-2, the J call TRBJ2-2; D call uncertain. CDR1 is SGHAT, CDR2 FQNNGV, per germline. CDR3 length: 17 residues. The ends were cut back, 3 bases at V and 3 bases at J, with 17 bases in the middle. CDR3 coding DNA: TGTGCCAGCAGCTTGGGGAAACCGCGCCAACACACCGGGGAGCTGTTTTTT. Protein: CASSLGKPRQHTGELFF.

This clonotype was detected ten times or more. The chain employs TRBV4-2 and TRBJ2-7; TRBD1 agrees at 8 bases. The ends lost 3 bases at V and 4 bases at J; junction bases unmatched: 5. The CDR3 covers 14 residues. Germline lookup yields CDR1 LGHNA and CDR2 YNFKEQ. In DNA form, the CDR3 reads TGTGCCAGCAGCCATCTTGGACAGGGATACGAGCAGTACTTC. It codes for CASSHLGQGYEQYF.